A selection of T cell receptor beta chains follows, all from one sample in a study of prognosis after radiotherapy for stage I lung cancer. Using its own MiXCR run on the multiplex PCR reads, TCRdb lists one record per CDR3 protein. This table holds more than 30,000 distinct CDR3 sequences, around two fifths found once. The input for sequencing was PBMCs, taken before or after stereotactic body radiation therapy (not recorded which). The receptors shown here come from a donor over 45 with non-small cell lung cancer. Each CDR3 is given with its conserved first and last residue. D genes are given only for firm matches. Some rows mark clone size as missing; the rest say once, few, many or name a class of expanded clone.

J | size | V | D | CDR3 | DNA
TRBJ2-5 | NA | TRBV9 | NA | CASILAGRETQYF | TGTGCCAGCATCTTAGCCGGGCGAGAGACCCAGTACTTC
TRBJ2-7 | many | TRBV2 | NA | CASTESRYLSEQYF | TGTGCCAGCACCGAGTCCAGGTACCTATCCGAGCAGTACTTC
TRBJ2-7 | many | TRBV18 | TRBD2 | CASSKPGLAVTYEQYF | TGTGCCAGCTCAAAACCGGGACTAGCGGTAACCTACGAGCAGTACTTC
TRBJ2-4 | many | TRBV6-2/TRBV6-3 | NA | CASSYSGQGNIQYF | TGTGCCAGCAGTTACTCTGGGCAGGGGAACATTCAGTACTTC
TRBJ2-2 | NA | TRBV19 | NA | CASSKYTGELFF | TGTGCCAGCTCCAAATACACCGGGGAGCTGTTTTTT
TRBJ2-1 | NA | TRBV9 | NA | CASSVGPVQGFNEQFF | TGTGCCAGCAGCGTAGGGCCGGTACAGGGTTTCAATGAGCAGTTCTTC
TRBJ2-7 | NA | TRBV19 | NA | CASIRRTDAHYEQYF | TGTGCCAGTATCCGTCGGACTGACGCGCACTACGAGCAGTACTTC
TRBJ2-5 | many | TRBV20-1 | NA | CSASSTTETQYF | TGCAGTGCTAGTTCCACAACAGAGACCCAGTACTTC
TRBJ1-5 | NA | TRBV2 | NA | CASSERLGQPQHF | TGTGCCAGCAGTGAGAGGTTAGGACAGCCCCAGCATTTT
TRBJ1-1 | many | TRBV29-1 | TRBD1 | CSAPGQGATEAFF | TGCAGCGCACCGGGACAGGGGGCCACTGAAGCTTTCTTT
TRBJ1-3 | NA | TRBV6-2/TRBV6-3 | TRBD1 | CARSRPGQTNSGNTIYF | TGTGCCAGAAGTAGGCCGGGACAGACGAACTCTGGAAACACCATATATTTT
TRBJ1-2 | NA | TRBV6-9 | NA | CASSYRRVGGYTF | TGTGCCAGCAGTTACAGGAGGGTGGGTGGCTACACCTTC
TRBJ2-1 | NA | TRBV28 | TRBD1 | CASSSKRGRMNEQFF | TGTGCCAGCAGTTCCAAAAGGGGGCGCATGAATGAGCAGTTCTTC
TRBJ2-3 | many | TRBV5-1 | NA | CASSIGTARDTQYF | TGCGCCAGCAGCATAGGGACGGCTCGAGATACGCAGTATTTT
TRBJ1-1 | NA | TRBV20-1 | NA | CSARYGANTEAFF | TGCAGTGCTAGATACGGGGCGAACACTGAAGCTTTCTTT
TRBJ2-3 | few | TRBV7-9 | NA | CASSFTAEDMQYF | TGTGCCAGCAGCTTTACAGCCGAAGATATGCAGTATTTT
TRBJ2-3 | large | TRBV20-1 | NA | CSARDLERLVTDTQYF | TGCAGTGCTAGAGATCTAGAGCGTCTAGTCACAGATACGCAGTATTTT
TRBJ1-6 | many | TRBV7-6 | TRBD1 | CASSSGQENSPLHF | TGTGCCAGCAGCTCGGGACAGGAGAATTCACCCCTCCACTTT
TRBJ2-1 | few | TRBV9 | TRBD2 | CASSLTSGRNEQFF | TGTGCCAGCAGCCTGACTAGCGGGAGGAATGAGCAGTTCTTC
TRBJ1-1 | NA | TRBV12-3/TRBV12-4 | TRBD1 | CASSQQGEAFF | TGTGCCAGCAGTCAACAGGGGGAAGCTTTCTTT
TRBJ1-5 | many | TRBV19 | NA | CASSQGYQPQHF | TGTGCCAGTAGCCAGGGATATCAGCCCCAGCATTTT
TRBJ2-1 | many | TRBV7-2 | NA | CASSSRTVLNEQFF | TGTGCCAGCAGCTCCCGGACTGTTTTGAATGAGCAGTTCTTC
TRBJ2-7 | many | TRBV11-2 | NA | CASEAISYEQYF | TGTGCCAGCGAGGCGATCTCCTACGAGCAGTACTTC
TRBJ1-2 | many | TRBV4-1 | NA | CASSRTSGLKRGYGYTF | TGCGCCAGCAGCCGCACTTCAGGACTCAAAAGAGGATATGGCTACACCTTC
TRBJ2-2 | NA | TRBV28 | NA | CASSPERSNTEELFF | TGTGCCAGCAGTCCGGAGAGGTCCAACACCGAGGAGCTGTTTTTT
TRBJ1-6 | many | TRBV2 | NA | CASKGLISSYNSPLHF | TGTGCCAGCAAAGGCCTCATAAGCTCCTATAATTCACCCCTCCACTTT
TRBJ1-5 | many | TRBV19 | NA | CASTMGVSNQPQHF | TGTGCCAGTACCATGGGGGTGAGCAATCAGCCCCAGCATTTT
TRBJ2-3 | many | TRBV24-1 | NA | CATSDAQGQVYTDTQYF | TGTGCCACCAGTGATGCTCAAGGGCAGGTCTACACAGATACGCAGTATTTT
TRBJ1-2 | medium-sized | TRBV19 | TRBD1 | CASTAGTGGAGYTF | TGTGCCAGTACCGCCGGGACAGGGGGCGCAGGCTACACCTTC
TRBJ1-2 | NA | TRBV6-1 | NA | CASNEPDYVYTF | TGTGCCAGCAATGAACCGGACTATGTCTACACCTTC
TRBJ2-7 | NA | TRBV6-4 | NA | CASSRQHSYEQYF | TGTGCCAGCAGTAGGCAGCACTCCTACGAGCAGTACTTC
TRBJ1-2 | NA | TRBV6-2/TRBV6-3 | NA | CASSYSGTQVGGYTF | TGTGCCAGCAGTTACTCCGGGACCCAAGTCGGGGGCTACACCTTC
TRBJ1-5 | NA | TRBV27 | NA | CASSLSRSNQPQHF | TGTGCCAGCAGTTTATCGAGGAGCAATCAGCCCCAGCATTTT
TRBJ1-1 | many | TRBV30 | NA | CAWSVQRNTEAFF | TGTGCCTGGAGTGTCCAGAGGAACACTGAAGCTTTCTTT
TRBJ1-2 | medium-sized | TRBV6-1 | NA | CASSPNLGNGYTF | TGTGCCAGCAGTCCAAACCTGGGGAATGGCTACACCTTC
TRBJ2-3 | NA | TRBV10-3 | TRBD2 | CAIILGTSGNTQYF | TGTGCCATCATCCTCGGGACTAGCGGAAATACGCAGTATTTT
TRBJ1-2 | many | TRBV27 | TRBD1 | CASSSNRGDYGYTF | TGTGCCAGCAGTTCTAACAGGGGGGACTATGGCTACACCTTC
TRBJ1-5 | medium-sized | TRBV6-2/TRBV6-3 | NA | CASSTQGQPQHF | TGTGCCAGCAGTACTCAGGGCCAGCCCCAGCATTTT
TRBJ1-5 | NA | TRBV6-1 | NA | CASSDWTPQHF | TGTGCCAGCAGTGACTGGACTCCCCAGCATTTT
TRBJ1-1 | NA | TRBV3-1 | NA | CASSRTGGATEAFF | TGTGCCAGCAGCAGGACCGGGGGGGCGACGGAAGCTTTCTTT
TRBJ1-6 | many | TRBV5-1 | NA | CASSLVGSPLHF | TGCGCCAGCAGCTTGGTCGGCTCACCCCTCCACTTT
TRBJ2-5 | many | TRBV20-1 | TRBD1 | CSASGFTGTGGQETQYF | TGCAGTGCTAGCGGGTTCACCGGGACAGGGGGCCAAGAGACCCAGTACTTC
TRBJ1-4 | many | TRBV11-2 | TRBD1 | CASSPWTGGFEKLFF | TGTGCCAGCAGCCCCTGGACAGGGGGTTTTGAAAAACTGTTTTTT
TRBJ2-3 | many | TRBV7-9 | NA | CASRGYTQYF | TGTGCCAGCAGGGGTTATACGCAGTATTTT
TRBJ1-1 | many | TRBV20-1 | NA | CSAGRAMNTEAFF | TGCAGTGCTGGGCGGGCCATGAACACTGAAGCTTTCTTT
TRBJ2-3 | many | TRBV9 | TRBD2 | CASSALAGGPGEDTQYF | TGTGCCAGCAGCGCCTTAGCGGGGGGGCCCGGGGAAGATACGCAGTATTTT
TRBJ2-3 | many | TRBV30 | NA | CAWSVSGVGTDTQYF | TGTGCCTGGAGTGTATCAGGGGTCGGAACAGATACGCAGTATTTT
TRBJ2-1 | many | TRBV18 | TRBD1 | CASSPPVAGGFNEQFF | TGTGCCAGCTCACCACCCGTCGCAGGGGGCTTTAATGAGCAGTTCTTC
TRBJ2-3 | many | TRBV19 | NA | CASSIVLGGSTDTQYF | TGTGCCAGTAGTATAGTGCTGGGCGGTTCGACAGATACGCAGTATTTT
TRBJ1-6 | many | TRBV7-2 | TRBD1 | CASSSHRGLNSPLHF | TGTGCCAGCAGCTCCCACAGGGGGCTTAATTCACCCCTCCACTTT
TRBJ1-1 | many | TRBV27 | TRBD1 | CASSWPGQGISEAFF | TGTGCCAGCAGTTGGCCGGGACAGGGGATAAGTGAAGCTTTCTTT